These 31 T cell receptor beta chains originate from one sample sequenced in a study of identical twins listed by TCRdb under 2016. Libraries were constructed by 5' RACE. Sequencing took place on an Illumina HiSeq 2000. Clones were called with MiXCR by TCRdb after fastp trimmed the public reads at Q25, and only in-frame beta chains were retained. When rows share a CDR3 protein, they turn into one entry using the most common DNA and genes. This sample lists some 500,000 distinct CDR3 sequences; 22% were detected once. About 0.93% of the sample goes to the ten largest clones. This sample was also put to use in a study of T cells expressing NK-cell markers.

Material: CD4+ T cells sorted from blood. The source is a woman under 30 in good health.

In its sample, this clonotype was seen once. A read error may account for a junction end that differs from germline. Here the CDR3 reads CSAGQGAGYGYIF. The CDR3 DNA reads TGCAGTGCTGGACAGGGGGCGGGGTATGGCTACATCTTC. This sequence joins TRBV20-1 and TRBJ1-2; 11 bases fit TRBD1. This CDR3 region has 13 residues. Germline-derived CDR1 and CDR2 are DFQATT and SNEGSKA (reference sequence).

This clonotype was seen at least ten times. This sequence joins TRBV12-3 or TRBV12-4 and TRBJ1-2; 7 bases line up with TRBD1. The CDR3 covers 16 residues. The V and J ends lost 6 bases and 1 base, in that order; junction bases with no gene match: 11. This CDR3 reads CASSLLQGNVNYGYTF. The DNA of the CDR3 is TGTGCCAGCAGCCTCTTACAGGGGAACGTTAACTATGGCTACACCTTC.

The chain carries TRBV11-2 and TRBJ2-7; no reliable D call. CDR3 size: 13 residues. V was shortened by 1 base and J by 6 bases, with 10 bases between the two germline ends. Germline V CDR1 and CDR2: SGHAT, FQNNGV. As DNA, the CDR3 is TGTGCCAGCAGCTTAGGGACCGGATCCGAGCAGTACTTC. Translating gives CASSLGTGSEQYF.

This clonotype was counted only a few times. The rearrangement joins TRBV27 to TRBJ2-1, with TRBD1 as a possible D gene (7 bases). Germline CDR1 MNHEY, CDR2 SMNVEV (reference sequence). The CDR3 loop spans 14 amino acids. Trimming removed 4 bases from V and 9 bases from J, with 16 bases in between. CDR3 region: CASSSRRGHGEQFF. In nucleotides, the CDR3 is TGTGCCAGCAGTTCACGGAGGGGGCACGGTGAGCAGTTCTTC.

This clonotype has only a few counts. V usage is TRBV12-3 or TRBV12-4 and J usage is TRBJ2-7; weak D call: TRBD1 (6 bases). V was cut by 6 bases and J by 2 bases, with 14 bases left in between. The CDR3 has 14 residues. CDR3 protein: CASRSTGPPYEQYF. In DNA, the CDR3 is TGTGCCAGCAGGTCGACAGGCCCCCCCTACGAGCAGTACTTC.

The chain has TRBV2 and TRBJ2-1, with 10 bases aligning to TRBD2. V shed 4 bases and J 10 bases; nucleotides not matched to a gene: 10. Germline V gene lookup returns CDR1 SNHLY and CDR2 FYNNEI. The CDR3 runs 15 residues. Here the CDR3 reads CASSVLAGVLGEQFF. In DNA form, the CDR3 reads TGTGCCAGCAGTGTTCTAGCGGGAGTCTTGGGGGAGCAGTTCTTC.

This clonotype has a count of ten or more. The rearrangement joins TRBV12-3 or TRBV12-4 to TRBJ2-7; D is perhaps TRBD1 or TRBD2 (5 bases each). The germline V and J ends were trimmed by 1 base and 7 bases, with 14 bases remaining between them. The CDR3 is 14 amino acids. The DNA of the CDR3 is TGTGCCAGCAGTTTAGGAGGGACCGCGGGTGAGCAGTACTTC. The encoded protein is CASSLGGTAGEQYF.

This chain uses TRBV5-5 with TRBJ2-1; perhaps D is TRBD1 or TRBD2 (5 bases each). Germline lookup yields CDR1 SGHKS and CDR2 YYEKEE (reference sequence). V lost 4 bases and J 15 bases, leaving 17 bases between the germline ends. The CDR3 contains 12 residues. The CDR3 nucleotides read TGTGCCAGCAGCCACCGGGACCTCAGCCCGTTCTTC. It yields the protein CASSHRDLSPFF.

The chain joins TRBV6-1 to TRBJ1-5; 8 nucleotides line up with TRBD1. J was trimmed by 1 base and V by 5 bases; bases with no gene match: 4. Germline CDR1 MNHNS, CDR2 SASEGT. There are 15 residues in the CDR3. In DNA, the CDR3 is TGTGCCAGCAGTACACAGGGGGGAAGCAATCAGCCCCAGCATTTT. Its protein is CASSTQGGSNQPQHF.

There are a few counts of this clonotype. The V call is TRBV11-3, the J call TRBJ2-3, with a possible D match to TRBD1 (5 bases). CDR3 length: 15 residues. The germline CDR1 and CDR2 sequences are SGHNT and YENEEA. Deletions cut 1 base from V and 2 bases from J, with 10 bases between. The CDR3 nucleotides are TGTGCCAGCAGCTTAGGGGGCCAGCACACAGATACGCAGTATTTT. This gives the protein CASSLGGQHTDTQYF.

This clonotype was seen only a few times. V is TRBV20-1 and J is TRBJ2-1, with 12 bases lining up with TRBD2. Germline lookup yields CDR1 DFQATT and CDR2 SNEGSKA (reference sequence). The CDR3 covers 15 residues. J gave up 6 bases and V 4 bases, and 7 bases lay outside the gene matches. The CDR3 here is CSAIPSSGGANEQFF. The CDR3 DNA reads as TGCAGTGCTATACCCTCTAGCGGGGGGGCCAATGAGCAGTTCTTC.

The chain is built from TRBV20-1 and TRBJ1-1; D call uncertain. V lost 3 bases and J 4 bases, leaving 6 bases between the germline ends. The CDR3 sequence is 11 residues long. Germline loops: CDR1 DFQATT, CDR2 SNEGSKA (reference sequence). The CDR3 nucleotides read TGCAGTGCTAGCGCGGCCACTGAAGCTTTCTTT. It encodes CSASAATEAFF.

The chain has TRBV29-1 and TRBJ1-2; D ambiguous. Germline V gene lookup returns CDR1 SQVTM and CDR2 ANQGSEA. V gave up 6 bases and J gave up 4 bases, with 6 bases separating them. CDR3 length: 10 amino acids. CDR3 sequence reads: CSVSFYGYTF. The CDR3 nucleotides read TGCAGCGTCTCCTTCTATGGCTACACCTTC.

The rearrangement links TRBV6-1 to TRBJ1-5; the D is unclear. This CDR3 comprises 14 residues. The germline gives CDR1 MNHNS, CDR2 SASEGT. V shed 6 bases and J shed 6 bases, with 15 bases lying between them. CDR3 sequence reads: CASRPTGDSQPQHF. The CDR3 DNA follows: TGTGCCAGCAGACCTACGGGTGATAGTCAGCCCCAGCATTTT.

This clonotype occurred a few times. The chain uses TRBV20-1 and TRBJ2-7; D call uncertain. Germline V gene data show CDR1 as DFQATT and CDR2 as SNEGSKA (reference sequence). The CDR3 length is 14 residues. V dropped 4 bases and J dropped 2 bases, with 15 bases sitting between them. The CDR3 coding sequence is TGCAGTGCTACCGACGACCCGTTCACCTACGAGCAGTACTTC. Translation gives CSATDDPFTYEQYF.

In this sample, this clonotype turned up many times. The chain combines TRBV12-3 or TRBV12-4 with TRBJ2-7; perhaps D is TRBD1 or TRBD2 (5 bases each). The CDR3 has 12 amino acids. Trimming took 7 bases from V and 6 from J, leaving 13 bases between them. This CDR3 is CASTGDVGEQYF. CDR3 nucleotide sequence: TGTGCCAGCACCGGGGACGTGGGCGAGCAGTACTTC.

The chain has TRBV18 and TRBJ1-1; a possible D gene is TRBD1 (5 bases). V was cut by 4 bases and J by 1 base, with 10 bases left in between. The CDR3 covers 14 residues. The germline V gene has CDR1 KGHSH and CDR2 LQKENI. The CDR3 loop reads CASSRGGANTEAFF. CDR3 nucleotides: TGTGCCAGCTCACGTGGTGGGGCGAACACTGAAGCTTTCTTT.

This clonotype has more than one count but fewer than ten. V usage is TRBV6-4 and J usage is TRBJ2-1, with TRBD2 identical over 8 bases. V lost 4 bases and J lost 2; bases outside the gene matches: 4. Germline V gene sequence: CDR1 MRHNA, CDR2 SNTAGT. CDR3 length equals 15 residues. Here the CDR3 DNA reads TGTGCCAGCAGTGCCGAACTAGCGGCCTACAATGAGCAGTTCTTC. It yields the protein CASSAELAAYNEQFF.

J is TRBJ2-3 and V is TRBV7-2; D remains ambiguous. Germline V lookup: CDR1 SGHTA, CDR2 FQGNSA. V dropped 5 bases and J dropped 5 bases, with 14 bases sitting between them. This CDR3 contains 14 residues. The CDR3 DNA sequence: TGTGCCAGCAGCCCCCCGGGCCCCGTAGATACGCAGTATTTT. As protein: CASSPPGPVDTQYF.

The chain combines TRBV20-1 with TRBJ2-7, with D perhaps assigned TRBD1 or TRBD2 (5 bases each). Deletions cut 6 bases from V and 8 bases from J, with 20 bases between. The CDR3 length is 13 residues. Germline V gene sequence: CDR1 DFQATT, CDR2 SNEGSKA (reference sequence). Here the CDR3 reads CSANRDLRSQQYF. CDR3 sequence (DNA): TGCAGTGCAAACCGGGACCTCAGGAGCCAGCAGTACTTC.

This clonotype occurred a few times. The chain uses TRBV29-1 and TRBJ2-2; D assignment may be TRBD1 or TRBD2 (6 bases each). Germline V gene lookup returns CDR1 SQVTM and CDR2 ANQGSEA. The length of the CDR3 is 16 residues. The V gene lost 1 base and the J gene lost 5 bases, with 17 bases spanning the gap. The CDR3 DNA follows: TGCAGCGTTGAAGGGTCTCGGGGGCGCGGTACCGGGGAGCTGTTTTTT. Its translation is CSVEGSRGRGTGELFF.

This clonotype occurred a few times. This CDR3 reads CASEGQGGYEQYF. The CDR3 coding sequence is TGCGCCAGCGAGGGACAGGGAGGCTACGAGCAGTACTTC. This sequence joins TRBV10-2 and TRBJ2-7; 9 bases are shared with TRBD1. Trimming at V came to 8 bases and at J to 3 bases, leaving 5 bases not matched to a gene. The CDR3 extends over 13 amino acids. The germline CDR1 and CDR2 sequences are WSHSY and SAAADI.

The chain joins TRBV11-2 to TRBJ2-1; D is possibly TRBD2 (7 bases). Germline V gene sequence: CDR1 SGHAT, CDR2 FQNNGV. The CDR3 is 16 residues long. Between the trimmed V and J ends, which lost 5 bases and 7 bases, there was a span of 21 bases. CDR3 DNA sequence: TGTGCCAGCAGCCTGGCAGGGAGGGGGAGGCGGAATGAGCAGTTCTTC. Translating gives CASSLAGRGRRNEQFF.

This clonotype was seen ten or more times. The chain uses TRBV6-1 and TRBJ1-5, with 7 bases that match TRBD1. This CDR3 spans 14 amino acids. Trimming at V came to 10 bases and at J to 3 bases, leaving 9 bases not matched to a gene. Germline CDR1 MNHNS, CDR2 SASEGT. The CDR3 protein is CATRPGTVNQPQHF. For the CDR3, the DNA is TGTGCCACCCGTCCAGGGACAGTCAATCAGCCCCAGCATTTT.

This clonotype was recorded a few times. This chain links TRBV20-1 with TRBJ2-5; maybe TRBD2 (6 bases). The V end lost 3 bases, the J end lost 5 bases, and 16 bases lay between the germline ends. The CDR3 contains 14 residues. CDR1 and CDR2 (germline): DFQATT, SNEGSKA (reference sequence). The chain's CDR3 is CSASEGAGRETQYF. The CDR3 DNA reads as TGCAGTGCTAGTGAGGGCGCGGGGAGGGAGACCCAGTACTTC.

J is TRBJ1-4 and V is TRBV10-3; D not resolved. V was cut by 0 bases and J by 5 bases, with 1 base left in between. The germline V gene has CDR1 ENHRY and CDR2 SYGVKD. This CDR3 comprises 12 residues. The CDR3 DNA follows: TGTGCCATCAGTGAGTCGAATGAAAAACTGTTTTTT. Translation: CAISESNEKLFF.

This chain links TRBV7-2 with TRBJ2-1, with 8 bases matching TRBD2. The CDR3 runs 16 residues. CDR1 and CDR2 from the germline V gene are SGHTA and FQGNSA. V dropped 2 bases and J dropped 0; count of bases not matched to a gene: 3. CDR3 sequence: CASSLTSGTSYNEQFF. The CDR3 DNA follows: TGTGCCAGCAGCTTAACTAGCGGAACCTCCTACAATGAGCAGTTCTTC.

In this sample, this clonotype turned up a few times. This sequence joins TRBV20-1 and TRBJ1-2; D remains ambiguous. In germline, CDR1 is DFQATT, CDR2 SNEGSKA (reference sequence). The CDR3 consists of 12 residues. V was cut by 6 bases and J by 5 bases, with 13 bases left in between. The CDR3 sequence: CSARTLLYGYTF. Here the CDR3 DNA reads TGCAGTGCCCGGACGTTATTGTATGGCTACACCTTC.

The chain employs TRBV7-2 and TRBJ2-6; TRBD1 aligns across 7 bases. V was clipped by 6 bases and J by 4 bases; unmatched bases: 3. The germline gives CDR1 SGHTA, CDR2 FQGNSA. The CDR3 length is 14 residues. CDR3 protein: CASSDRAGANVLTF. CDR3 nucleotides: TGTGCCAGCAGTGACAGGGCCGGGGCCAACGTCCTGACTTTC.

CDR3: CASKGQRGTGELFF. The CDR3 DNA follows: TGTGCCAGCAAAGGACAGCGCGGCACCGGGGAGCTGTTTTTT. V usage is TRBV2 and J usage is TRBJ2-2; D possibly corresponds to TRBD1 (6 bases). Looked up from germline, CDR1 is SNHLY and CDR2 is FYNNEI. Trimming stripped 7 bases from V and 4 bases from J, with 13 bases between. This CDR3 comprises 14 residues.

The CDR3 here is CASSLDGLVGEQFF. DNA of the CDR3: TGCGCCAGCAGCCTGGACGGTTTAGTGGGGGAGCAGTTCTTC. The chain uses TRBV5-1 and TRBJ2-1; no definite D call. Germline lookup yields CDR1 SGHRS and CDR2 YFSETQ. The CDR3 is 14 amino acids. V gave up 4 bases and J gave up 10 bases, with 18 bases separating them.